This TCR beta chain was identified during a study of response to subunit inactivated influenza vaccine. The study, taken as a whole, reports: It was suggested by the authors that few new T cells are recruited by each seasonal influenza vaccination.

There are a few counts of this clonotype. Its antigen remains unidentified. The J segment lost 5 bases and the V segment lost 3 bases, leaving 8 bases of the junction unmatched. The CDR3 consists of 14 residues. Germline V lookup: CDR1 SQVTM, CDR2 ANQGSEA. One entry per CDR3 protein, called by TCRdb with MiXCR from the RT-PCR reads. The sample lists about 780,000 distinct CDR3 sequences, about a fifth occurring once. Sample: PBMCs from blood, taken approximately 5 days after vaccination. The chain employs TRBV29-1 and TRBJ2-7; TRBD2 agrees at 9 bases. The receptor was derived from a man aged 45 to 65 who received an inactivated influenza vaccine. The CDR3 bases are TGCAGCGTTGAGAGGCGGGAGGGGATTAACGAGCAGTACTTC. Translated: CSVERREGINEQYF.